The sequence of this T cell receptor (beta chain) was determined in a study of blood T cell repertoires in COVID-19. Some clones are missing from TCRdb's copy, which holds only in-frame ones; the method was immunoSEQ multiplex PCR. The table shows under 350,000 clones, with about 89% occurring only once. The TCR was taken from a middle-aged man with acute or convalescent COVID-19. The sequenced material came from peripheral blood.

CDR3 protein: CASSSSRDRPSYEQYF. As DNA, the CDR3 is TGTGCCAGCTCCTCATCCCGGGACAGACCCTCCTACGAGCAGTACTTC. The chain uses TRBV7-8 and TRBJ2-7, with TRBD1 identical over 7 bases. With 8 bases clipped from V and 0 bases from J, the junction kept 13 bases outside the gene matches. This CDR3 contains 16 residues. The germline CDR1 and CDR2 sequences are SGHVS and FQNEAQ.